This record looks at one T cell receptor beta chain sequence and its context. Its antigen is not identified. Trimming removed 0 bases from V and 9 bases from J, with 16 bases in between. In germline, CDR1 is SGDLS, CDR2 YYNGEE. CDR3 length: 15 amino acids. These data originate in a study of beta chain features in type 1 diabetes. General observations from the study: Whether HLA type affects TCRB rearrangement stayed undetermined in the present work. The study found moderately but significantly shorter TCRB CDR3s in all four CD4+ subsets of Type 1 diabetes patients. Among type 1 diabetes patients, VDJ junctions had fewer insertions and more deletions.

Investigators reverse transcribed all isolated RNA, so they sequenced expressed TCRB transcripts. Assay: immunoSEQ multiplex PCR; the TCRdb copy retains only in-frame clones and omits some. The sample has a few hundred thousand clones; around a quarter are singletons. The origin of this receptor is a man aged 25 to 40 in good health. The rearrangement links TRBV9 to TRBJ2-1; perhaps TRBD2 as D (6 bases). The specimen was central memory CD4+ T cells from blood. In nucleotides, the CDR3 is TGTGCCAGCAGCGTAGTGTCTAGCGCTACAAGTGAGCAGTTCTTC. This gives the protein CASSVVSSATSEQFF.